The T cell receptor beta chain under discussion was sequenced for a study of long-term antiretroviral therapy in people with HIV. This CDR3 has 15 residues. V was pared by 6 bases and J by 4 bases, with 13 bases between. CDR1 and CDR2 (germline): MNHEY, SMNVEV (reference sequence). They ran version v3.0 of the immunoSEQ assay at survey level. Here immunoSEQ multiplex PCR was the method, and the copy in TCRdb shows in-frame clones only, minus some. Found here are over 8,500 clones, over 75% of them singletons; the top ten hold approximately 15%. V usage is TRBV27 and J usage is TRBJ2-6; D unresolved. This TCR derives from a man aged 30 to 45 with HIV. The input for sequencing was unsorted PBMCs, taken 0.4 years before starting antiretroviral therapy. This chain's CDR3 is CASSRNLGGANVLTF. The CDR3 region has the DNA TGTGCCAGCAGCCGAAATCTGGGGGGGGCCAACGTCCTGACTTTC.